One TCR beta chain is described in this entry. An end of the junction does not agree with germline; a read error may underlie this. Germline loops: CDR1 SEHNR, CDR2 FQNEAQ (reference sequence). The CDR3 is 19 residues long. This record comes from a study of tumor-infiltrating lymphocytes in primary liver carcinoma. Background on the study: The yield of productive TCRbeta reads per sample was roughly 3.5 to 7.13 million and was similar across tissue types.

From around 0.5 ug total RNA, TCR beta cDNA was generated with a primer in the constant region. ARM-PCR was slightly modified, and three nested multiplex PCR rounds with it gave rise to the TCR beta libraries. TRBV1-TRBV30 forward primers paired with a C-beta reverse primer were used in the first two PCR rounds, which ran roughly 10 cycles each. TCRdb fed the multiplex PCR reads into MiXCR, producing one record per CDR3 protein. The table lists 95,000 to 100,000 distinct CDR3 sequences, around 71% of them singletons. Scientists recovered RNA and DNA together from around 20-30 mg of unsorted bulk tissue. Every tumor sample analyzed contained over 85% viable tumor cells.

The receptor's source is a woman aged 60-75 years with primary liver carcinoma and hepatitis B virus infection. This chain uses TRBV7-9 with TRBJ2-7; 9 bases agree with TRBD1. Sequenced material: liver tumor tissue from sampling region 2. The subset: tumor region T2, inferior pole. The CDR3 protein is CASRLASSPGTGFNYEQYF. CDR3 sequence (DNA): TGTGCCAGCAGATTAGCTTCGTCACCGGGGACAGGGTTTAACTACGAGCAGTACTTC.